This T cell receptor beta chain emerged from a study of T cell responses to AZD1222 COVID-19 vaccine (dated by TCRdb to about 2021). Regarding the study in general: Because spike-specific TCR depth and breadth did not differ between the two schedules, AZD1222 recipients who got a second dose at roughly 4 weeks were pooled with those who got a second dose at roughly 12 weeks. TCR sequencing was performed for roughly 250 trial participants, of whom about 200 were given two doses of AZD1222 and approximately 26 were given two doses of MenACWY control vaccine. Trial participants were enrolled into age subgroups of 18-55, 56-69 and 70-plus years, which contained about 150, 27 and 61 TCR-sequenced participants, respectively.

Remarks on this clone: Its cognate antigen has yet to be identified. Base-call qualities are not available, and no considerably larger clone is one nucleotide away.

The full study reports these points: Only 5 to 7 AZD1222 recipients were SARS-CoV-2 seropositive at baseline, limiting conclusions about previously exposed vaccinees. The 56-69-year group was small, and its depth increase did not reach significance, likely because of low power. Vaccine-associated CD4 TCRs spanned the whole spike protein, with dominant responses in regions 160-218 and 743-854. A significant rise in spike-specific TCR breadth and depth was observed after two AZD1222 doses relative to day 0 and relative to MenACWY recipients. No day 14 peak-response samples were available, so repertoires were characterized only after the peak T cell response. Nearly half of unique spike-specific TCRs reportedly recognized epitopes outside regions mutated in the B.1.351 and B.1.1.7 variants. Participants were mostly white British, with more females than males. The authors suggested clonal diversity may have been underestimated.

The label giving this sample's time point can be read as: baseline before first vaccination. The vaccinee samples were drawn from two UK trials, COV001 and COV002, one of which was a single-blind randomized controlled phase 2/3 trial testing AZD1222 (ChAdOx1 nCoV-19) in healthy adults. Trial participant PBMC samples were collected at day 0 and day 28 after the second dose for TCRbeta chain sequencing. The CDR3 regions of human TCRbeta chains were analyzed by immunosequencing. As for how the authors treated the data: Repertoire TCRs were matched against a reference library of SARS-CoV-2-specific TCRs generated with the MIRA antigen-specificity platform. Breadth meant the fraction of unique TCRs that were SARS-CoV-2-associated, whereas depth meant the fraction of total T cells that were SARS-CoV-2-associated. Using the MIRA data, each spike-specific TCR was mapped to the spike region that the TCR reacts to and placed in a CD4 or CD8 class. Log10-transformed breadth and depth values were compared by one-way ANOVA with Sidak's multiple comparisons tests. In TCRdb, the immuneACCESS table is reduced to in-frame sequences with V and J assigned. These tables do not hold every clone; where another copy was compared, an unresolved V gene accounts for under half, and the others remain unexplained. The D gene and trimming were derived from the DNA, and the V and J assignments and clone size from that table. The sample data list about 130,000 clones, and approximately 90% of these were observed just once. The ten largest clones add up to more than 3.5% of the sample.

The sample in question was peripheral blood, obtained on day 0 of AZD1222 vaccination. The receptor's source is an adult in good health.

CDR3 protein: CASSSSGPIMDTEAFF. In nucleotides, the sequence is TGTGCCAGCAGCTCCAGTGGACCCATCATGGACACTGAAGCTTTCTTT. Recombination linked TRBV7-9 to TRBJ1-1; no D segment can be confidently identified. CDR1 SEHNR and CDR2 FQNEAQ are derived from the germline V gene (reference sequence). V and J lose 4 bases and 3 bases, and a span of 18 bases separates them. The CDR3 numbers 16 residues from cysteine through phenylalanine. Kept here is only the CDR3 DNA, which spans 48 bases and is read in frame from base 1. With the rest looked up from the reference TRBV7-9 and TRBJ1-1 genes rather than sequenced, the full variable domain is DTGVSQNPRHKITKRGQNVTFRCDPISEHNRLYWYRQTLGQGPEFLTYFQNEAQLEKSRLLSDRFSAERPKGSFSTLEIQRTEQGDSAMYLCASSSSGPIMDTEAFFGQGTRLTVV.